Below, one TCR beta chain is given with its context. The antigen remains undetermined. Libraries were prepared by immunoSEQ multiplex PCR; TCRdb keeps only in-frame clonotypes and omits some of them. This table has roughly 35,000 clones, about 81% appearing once. The sample is drawn from a study of OX40 agonist ivuxolimab in advanced cancers. Study-wide points: Dose levels from 0.1 to 3.0 mg/kg saw CD4+ and CD8+ blood T cells expand clonally by week 6. The investigators did not determine what antigen specificity the expanded peripheral T cells had.

The CDR3 length is 15 residues. Per the germline V gene, CDR1 is MNHEY and CDR2 is SVGAGI. Germline trimming cut 2 bases from V and 3 bases from J; bases unmatched to any gene: 4. The gene calls are TRBV6-5 and TRBJ2-7, with 10 bases fitting TRBD1. The clonotype was recovered from an adult with an advanced solid tumor such as melanoma, head and neck, liver or kidney cancer. The sequenced sample was CD4+ or CD8+ T cells sorted from blood, obtained in a trial of the OX40 agonist ivuxolimab. For the CDR3, the DNA is TGTGCCAGCAGTTACCTCGGGACAGGGGACTACGAGCAGTACTTC. It yields the protein CASSYLGTGDYEQYF.